These T cell receptor beta chains were read from a single sample in a study of cytomegalovirus exposure and HLA in healthy donors. Repertoires were generated with immunoSEQ multiplex PCR, while TCRdb's copy carries only in-frame clones and drops some. The sample yields about 94,000 clones, less than 8% seen once. Sequenced input: PBMCs. The receptor source for this set is a man aged 45-65 years in good health and CMV-seronegative. Both conserved end residues are part of each CDR3. A D gene is named only where the DNA matches it firmly. Where a row states a size, it is once, few, many or the class of an expanded clone; other rows omit it.

v_call	j_call	d_call	clone_size	cdr3_nt	cdr3_aa
TRBV14	TRBJ2-1	TRBD1	few	TGTGCCAGCAGCCAAGTCTATAGGGGGCGCATGAATGAGCAGTTCTTC	CASSQVYRGRMNEQFF
TRBV29-1	TRBJ1-1	TRBD1	.	TGCAGCGTTTGGACAGGGATCAACATGAACACTGAAGCTTTCTTT	CSVWTGINMNTEAFF
TRBV10-2	TRBJ1-3	TRBD1	.	TGCGCCAGCAGTCTTCTGGGACAGAGAAACACCATATATTTT	CASSLLGQRNTIYF
TRBV7-9	TRBJ1-2	.	few	TGTGCCAGCAGCTTAGCCGGGACAACAGACTACACCTTC	CASSLAGTTDYTF
TRBV6-6	TRBJ1-5	.	few	TGTGCCAGCGGGGCTCGGGGCTCCGGAGGGTCACCCCAGCATTTT	CASGARGSGGSPQHF
TRBV19	TRBJ1-5	TRBD1	.	TGTGCCAGTAGTACGGGACAGGGAACGCCCCAGCATTTT	CASSTGQGTPQHF
TRBV6-6	TRBJ1-1	.	few	TGTGCCAGCAGTTACTCGGGGGGGGACACTGAAGCTTTCTTT	CASSYSGGDTEAFF
TRBV2	TRBJ1-5	TRBD1	.	TGTGCCAGCAGTGGGACAGGGGGCCATCAGCCCCAGCATTTT	CASSGTGGHQPQHF
TRBV14	TRBJ2-5	TRBD1	.	TGTGCCAGCAGCAGACAGGGCGGAGAGACCCAGTACTTC	CASSRQGGETQYF
TRBV7-2	TRBJ1-2	.	.	TGTGCCAGCAGCCGCGGCGGTATCCTCTCCGAAGTGGGCTACACCTTC	CASSRGGILSEVGYTF
TRBV13	TRBJ1-5	TRBD1	.	TGTGCCAGCAGCTTAGGGGGGACAGGGTACGGGCCCCAGCATTTT	CASSLGGTGYGPQHF
TRBV4-3	TRBJ1-5	.	.	TGCGCCAGCAGCCAAGATATCGGGGCGGGGCAGGGATGGGTCAATCAGCCCCAGCATTTT	CASSQDIGAGQGWVNQPQHF
TRBV29-1	TRBJ2-6	.	few	.	CSVGTGAGANVPTF
TRBV9	TRBJ2-1	TRBD1	few	TGTGCCAGCAGGCTAGGGGGCGCTGGCTTCTTC	CASRLGGAGFF
TRBV9	TRBJ1-3	.	few	TGTGCCAGCAGCCGCCAGGCCCTCTCTGGAAACACCATATATTTT	CASSRQALSGNTIYF
TRBV19	TRBJ1-1	.	few	TGTGCCAGTGAGAGTCAGGGGAGGAACACTGAAGCTTTCTTT	CASESQGRNTEAFF
TRBV5-4	TRBJ2-3	TRBD2	.	TGTGCCAGCAGCTTGGGTCTAGCGGGGGGAGGGACAGATACGCAGTATTTT	CASSLGLAGGGTDTQYF
TRBV2	TRBJ2-3	.	.	TGTGCCAGCAAGAATCCCGAGAGCACAGATGCGCAGTATTTT	CASKNPESTDAQYF
TRBV28	TRBJ2-7	.	few	TGTGCCAGCAACAGGTACTACGAGCAGTACTTC	CASNRYYEQYF
TRBV4-1	TRBJ1-1	.	.	TGCGCCAGCAGCCTAACATTAGGAGGAGTTGGAACTGAAGCTTTCTTT	CASSLTLGGVGTEAFF
TRBV6-6	TRBJ2-7	.	few	TGTGCCAGCAGTCCCCCTGGGGGCAACGAGCAGTACTTC	CASSPPGGNEQYF
TRBV6-1	TRBJ1-1	TRBD1	.	TGTGCCAGCAGTGGCCCGACAGGGGCCGAAGCTTTCTTT	CASSGPTGAEAFF
TRBV29-1	TRBJ1-1	.	.	TGCAGCGCCGGACATCAGGGGAACACTGAAGCTTTCTTT	CSAGHQGNTEAFF
TRBV28	TRBJ1-2	TRBD1	.	TGTGCCAGCAGACCAACAGGGGGCAACTATGGCTACACCTTC	CASRPTGGNYGYTF
TRBV28	TRBJ1-2	.	many	TGTGCCAGCGTCGCCCGACAGCCGTATAACTATGGCTACACCTTC	CASVARQPYNYGYTF
TRBV27	TRBJ2-7	.	few	TGTGCCAGCAGCTCTAGATTGGACTACTACGAGCAGTACTTC	CASSSRLDYYEQYF
TRBV9	TRBJ1-1	.	few	TGTGCCAGCAGCGTAGAGGAGTTACACACTGAAGCTTTCTTT	CASSVEELHTEAFF
TRBV13	TRBJ1-3	.	few	TGTGCCAGCAGCATACAGGGAGCCTCTGGAAACACCATATATTTT	CASSIQGASGNTIYF
TRBV18	TRBJ2-7	TRBD1	.	TGTGCCAGCTCCCTCATCGGACAGGGGGACGAGCAGTACTTC	CASSLIGQGDEQYF
TRBV29-1	TRBJ2-2	.	few	TGCAGCGTTGACCTATCTTACACCGGGGAGCTGTTTTTT	CSVDLSYTGELFF
TRBV7-6	TRBJ1-1	TRBD1	few	TGTGCCAGCAGCAAGGGACAGACCTCTGGAGCTTTCTTT	CASSKGQTSGAFF
TRBV5-1	TRBJ2-3	TRBD1	few	TGCGCCAGCAGCATCGGACAGGGTAGCGCCTTAAGCACAGATACGCAGTATTTT	CASSIGQGSALSTDTQYF
TRBV9	TRBJ2-7	TRBD2	few	TGTGCCAGCAGCACGGGGACTAGCGGGAATTACGAGCAGTACTTC	CASSTGTSGNYEQYF
TRBV19	TRBJ2-7	.	.	TGTGCCAGTAGTATAGTTCAGGGAACCTACGAGCAGTACTTC	CASSIVQGTYEQYF
TRBV15	TRBJ1-1	TRBD1	.	TGTGCCACCAGCAGAGGAACAGGGGGCCCCCTAAACACTGAAGCTTTCTTT	CATSRGTGGPLNTEAFF
TRBV6-6	TRBJ2-7	.	.	TGTGCCAGCAGTTACAGGGCGGGGACCTACGAGCAGTACTTC	CASSYRAGTYEQYF
TRBV5-1	TRBJ2-1	TRBD2	.	TGCGCCAGCAGCTTGCCCCCTAGCGGGGGGCCGGCGAGTGAGCAGTTCTTC	CASSLPPSGGPASEQFF
TRBV6-1	TRBJ1-1	.	many	TGTGCCAGCAGTGAACGGGGGGCTACTGAAGCTTTCTTT	CASSERGATEAFF
TRBV11-2	TRBJ2-7	TRBD1	.	TGTGCCAGCAGCACTTCCAACAGGGGTAACGAGCAGTACTTC	CASSTSNRGNEQYF
TRBV5-6	TRBJ2-3	.	.	TGTGCCAGCAGCCGGGGGACTCGCACAGATACGCAGTATTTT	CASSRGTRTDTQYF
TRBV4-1	TRBJ2-6	.	.	TGCGCCAGCAGTCGAATAGAGTTCTCTGGGGCCAACGTCCTGACTTTC	CASSRIEFSGANVLTF
TRBV28	TRBJ1-2	TRBD1	.	TGTGCCAGCAGCCCTCCCGGGACAGGCCTCTATGGCTACACCTTC	CASSPPGTGLYGYTF